This TCR beta chain was captured in a study of STAT5B mutations in CD4+ large granular lymphocyte leukemia. Study-level points and caveats: No patients shared main leukemic clonotypes, though about 25% appeared at low frequency elsewhere. Compared with healthy controls (2/35), patient top clones favored TRBV06 (8/27). Patient CD4-sorted repertoires stayed more clonal than healthy ones after leukemic-clone removal.

Healthy controls were blood donor buffy coats. Of note for this clone: Its target is unknown.

The CDR3 totals 17 residues. J lost 7 bases, V lost 1 base, and 12 bases had no gene match. Germline lookup yields CDR1 SGHVS and CDR2 FQNEAQ. Some clones are missing from TCRdb's copy, which holds only in-frame ones; the method was immunoSEQ multiplex PCR. The sample has tens of thousands of clones, 69% seen once; the top ten hold 2.7%. The V gene is TRBV7-8, the J gene TRBJ2-7, with 11 nucleotides matching TRBD1. The TCR was taken from a human donor in good health. Sequencing used CD4+ T cells from blood buffy coats. The chain's CDR3 is CASSLGYGQGASKEQYF. CDR3 DNA: TGTGCCAGCAGCTTAGGGTACGGACAGGGGGCCTCTAAAGAGCAGTACTTC.